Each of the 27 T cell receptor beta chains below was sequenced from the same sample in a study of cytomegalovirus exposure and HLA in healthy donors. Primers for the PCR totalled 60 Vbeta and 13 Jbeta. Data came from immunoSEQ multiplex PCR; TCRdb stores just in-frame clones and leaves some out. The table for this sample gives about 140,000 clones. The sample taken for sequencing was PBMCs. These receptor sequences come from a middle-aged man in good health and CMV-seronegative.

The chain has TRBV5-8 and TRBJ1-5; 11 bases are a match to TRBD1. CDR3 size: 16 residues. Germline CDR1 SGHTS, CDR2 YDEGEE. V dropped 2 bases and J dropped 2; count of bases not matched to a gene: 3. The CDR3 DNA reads TGTGCCAGCAGCTTTGGGACAGGGGGTCGCAATCAGCCCCAGCATTTT. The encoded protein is CASSFGTGGRNQPQHF.

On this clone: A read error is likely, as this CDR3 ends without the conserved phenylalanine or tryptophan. In nucleotides, the CDR3 is TGTGCCAGCAGTACCGGGTATCCCTACGAGCAGTACCTC. Translation: CASSTGYPYEQYL. The rearrangement links TRBV6-6 to TRBJ2-7; D is unresolved. The CDR3 spans 13 residues. Germline lookup yields CDR1 MNHNY and CDR2 SVGAGI (reference sequence). Trimming left V 5 bases short and J 2 bases short, with 10 bases between.

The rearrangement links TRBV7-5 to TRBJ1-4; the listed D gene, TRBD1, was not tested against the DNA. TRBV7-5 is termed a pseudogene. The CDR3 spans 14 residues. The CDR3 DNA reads TGTGTCAGAAGCCCAACGACCCCCCAGGGAAAACTGTTTTTT. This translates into CVRSPTTPQGKLFF.

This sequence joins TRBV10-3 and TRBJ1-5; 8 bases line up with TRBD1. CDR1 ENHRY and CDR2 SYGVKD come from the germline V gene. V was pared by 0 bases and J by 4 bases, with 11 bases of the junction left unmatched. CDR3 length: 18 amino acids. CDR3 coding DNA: TGTGCCATCAGTGAGTCGAAGGGACAGGTCGGTGGGAATCAGCCCCAGCATTTT. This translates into CAISESKGQVGGNQPQHF.

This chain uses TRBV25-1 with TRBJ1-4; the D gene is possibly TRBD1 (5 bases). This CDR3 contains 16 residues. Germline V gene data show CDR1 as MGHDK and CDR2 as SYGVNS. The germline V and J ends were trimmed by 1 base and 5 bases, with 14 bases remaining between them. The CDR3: CASSESGWRTNEKLFF. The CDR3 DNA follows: TGTGCCAGCAGTGAATCAGGGTGGCGGACAAATGAAAAACTGTTTTTT.

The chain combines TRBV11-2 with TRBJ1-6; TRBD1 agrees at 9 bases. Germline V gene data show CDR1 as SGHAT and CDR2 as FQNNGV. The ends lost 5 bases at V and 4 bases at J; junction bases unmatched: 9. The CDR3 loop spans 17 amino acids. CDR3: CASSPRPGQGYNSPLHF. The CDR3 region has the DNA TGTGCCAGCAGCCCACGTCCGGGACAGGGTTATAATTCACCCCTCCACTTT.

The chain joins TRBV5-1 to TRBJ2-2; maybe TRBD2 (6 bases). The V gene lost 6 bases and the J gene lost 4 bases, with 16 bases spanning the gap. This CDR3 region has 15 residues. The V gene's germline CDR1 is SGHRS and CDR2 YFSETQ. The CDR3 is CASTKVGEVTGELFF. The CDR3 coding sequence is TGCGCCAGCACCAAAGTGGGGGAGGTCACCGGGGAGCTGTTTTTT.

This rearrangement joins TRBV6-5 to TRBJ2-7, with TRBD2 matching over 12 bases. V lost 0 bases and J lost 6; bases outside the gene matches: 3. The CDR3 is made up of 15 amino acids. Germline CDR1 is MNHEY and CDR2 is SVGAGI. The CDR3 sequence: CASSYSGLAGSEQYF. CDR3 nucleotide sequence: TGTGCCAGCAGTTACTCAGGACTAGCGGGGAGCGAGCAGTACTTC.

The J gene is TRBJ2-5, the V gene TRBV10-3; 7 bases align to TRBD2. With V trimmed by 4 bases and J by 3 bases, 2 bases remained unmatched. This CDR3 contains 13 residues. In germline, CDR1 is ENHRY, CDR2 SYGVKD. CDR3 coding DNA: TGTGCCATCAGTGGGAGCGGGGAAGAGACCCAGTACTTC. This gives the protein CAISGSGEETQYF.

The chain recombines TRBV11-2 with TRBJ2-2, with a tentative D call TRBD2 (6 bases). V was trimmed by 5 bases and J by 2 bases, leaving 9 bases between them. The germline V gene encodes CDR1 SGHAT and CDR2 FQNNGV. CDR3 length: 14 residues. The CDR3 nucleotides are TGTGCCAGCAGCCCCGGGGGAAACACCGGGGAGCTGTTTTTT. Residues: CASSPGGNTGELFF. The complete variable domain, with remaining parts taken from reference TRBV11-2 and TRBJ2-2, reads EAGVAQSPRYKIIEKRQSVAFWCNPISGHATLYWYQQILGQGPKLLIQFQNNGVVDDSQLPKDRFSAERLKGVDSTLKIQPAKLEDSAVYLCASSPGGNTGELFFGEGSRLTVL.

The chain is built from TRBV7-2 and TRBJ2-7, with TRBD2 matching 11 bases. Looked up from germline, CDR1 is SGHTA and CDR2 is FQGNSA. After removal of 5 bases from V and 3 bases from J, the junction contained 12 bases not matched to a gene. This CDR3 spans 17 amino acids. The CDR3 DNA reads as TGTGCCAGCAGCCTACTAGCGGGGGCGGCCGAAGGCTACGAGCAGTACTTC. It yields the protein CASSLLAGAAEGYEQYF.

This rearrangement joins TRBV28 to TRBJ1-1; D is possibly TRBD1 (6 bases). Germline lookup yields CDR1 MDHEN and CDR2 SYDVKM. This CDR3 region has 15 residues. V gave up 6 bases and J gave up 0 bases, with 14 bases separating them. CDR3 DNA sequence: TGTGCCAGCAGGCTTTACAGGGTGATGAACACTGAAGCTTTCTTT. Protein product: CASRLYRVMNTEAFF.

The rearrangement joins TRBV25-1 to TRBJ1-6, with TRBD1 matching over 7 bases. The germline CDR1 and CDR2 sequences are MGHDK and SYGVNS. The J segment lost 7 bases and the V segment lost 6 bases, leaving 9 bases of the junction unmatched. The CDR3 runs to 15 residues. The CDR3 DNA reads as TGTGCCAGCAGCGAACCGGGACAGTCCAATTCACCCCTCCACTTT. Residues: CASSEPGQSNSPLHF.

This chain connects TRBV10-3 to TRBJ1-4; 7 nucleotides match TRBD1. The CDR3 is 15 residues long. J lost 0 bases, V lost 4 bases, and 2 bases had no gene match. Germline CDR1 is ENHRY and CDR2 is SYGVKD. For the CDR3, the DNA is TGTGCCATCAGTGGGACAGGTGCAACTAATGAAAAACTGTTTTTT. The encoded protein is CAISGTGATNEKLFF.

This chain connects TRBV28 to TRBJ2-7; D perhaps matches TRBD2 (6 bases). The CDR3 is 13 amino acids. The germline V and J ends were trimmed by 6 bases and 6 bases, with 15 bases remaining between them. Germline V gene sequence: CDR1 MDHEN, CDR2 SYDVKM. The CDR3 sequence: CASSRGTESEQYF. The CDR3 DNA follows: TGTGCCAGCAGCCGGGGGACGGAGTCCGAGCAGTACTTC.

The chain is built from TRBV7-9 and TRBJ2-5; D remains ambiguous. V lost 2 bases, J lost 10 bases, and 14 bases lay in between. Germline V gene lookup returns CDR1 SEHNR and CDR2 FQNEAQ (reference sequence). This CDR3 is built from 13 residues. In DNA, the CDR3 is TGTGCCAGCAGCTTACACTACTCTGCTCTCCAGTACTTC. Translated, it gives CASSLHYSALQYF.

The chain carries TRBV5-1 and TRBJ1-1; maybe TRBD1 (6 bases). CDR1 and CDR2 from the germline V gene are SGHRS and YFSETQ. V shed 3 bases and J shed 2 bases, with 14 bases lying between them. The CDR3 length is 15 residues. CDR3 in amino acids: CASSSYRVDNTEAFF. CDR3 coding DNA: TGCGCCAGCAGCTCCTACAGGGTCGACAACACTGAAGCTTTCTTT.

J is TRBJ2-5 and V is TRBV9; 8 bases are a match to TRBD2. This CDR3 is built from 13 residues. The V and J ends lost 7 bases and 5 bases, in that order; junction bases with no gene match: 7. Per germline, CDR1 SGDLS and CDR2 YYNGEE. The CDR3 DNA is TGTGCCAGCTCAGGCGGGGGGTCGGAGACCCAGTACTTC. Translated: CASSGGGSETQYF. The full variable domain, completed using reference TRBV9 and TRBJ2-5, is DSGVTQTPKHLITATGQRVTLRCSPRSGDLSVYWYQQSLDQGLQFLIQYYNGEERAKGNILERFSAQQFPDLHSELNLSSLELGDSALYFCASSGGGSETQYFGPGTRLLVL.

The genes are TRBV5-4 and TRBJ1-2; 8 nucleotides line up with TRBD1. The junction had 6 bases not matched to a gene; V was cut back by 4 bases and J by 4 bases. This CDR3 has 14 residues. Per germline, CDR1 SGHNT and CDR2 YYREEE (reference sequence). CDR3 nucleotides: TGTGCCAGCAGCCCACAGGGGGGCAGCTATGGCTACACCTTC. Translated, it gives CASSPQGGSYGYTF.

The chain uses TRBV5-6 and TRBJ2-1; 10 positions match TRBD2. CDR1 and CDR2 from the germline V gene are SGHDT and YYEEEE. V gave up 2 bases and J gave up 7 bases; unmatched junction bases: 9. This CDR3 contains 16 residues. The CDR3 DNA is TGTGCCAGCAGCTTAAGTATACTAGCGGGGATAAATGAGCAGTTCTTC. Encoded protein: CASSLSILAGINEQFF.

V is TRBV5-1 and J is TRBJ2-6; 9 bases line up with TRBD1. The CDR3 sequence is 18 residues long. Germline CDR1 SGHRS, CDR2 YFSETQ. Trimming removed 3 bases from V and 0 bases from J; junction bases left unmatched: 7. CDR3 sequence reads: CASSSGQGIDSGANVLTF. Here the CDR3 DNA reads TGCGCCAGCAGCTCCGGACAGGGGATCGACTCTGGGGCCAACGTCCTGACTTTC.

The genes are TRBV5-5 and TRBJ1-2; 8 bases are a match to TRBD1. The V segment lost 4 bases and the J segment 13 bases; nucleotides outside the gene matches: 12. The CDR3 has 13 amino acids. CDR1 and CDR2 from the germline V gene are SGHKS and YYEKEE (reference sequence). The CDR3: CASSTTDRVMVTF. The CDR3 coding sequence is TGTGCCAGCAGCACTACGGACAGGGTGATGGTCACCTTC.

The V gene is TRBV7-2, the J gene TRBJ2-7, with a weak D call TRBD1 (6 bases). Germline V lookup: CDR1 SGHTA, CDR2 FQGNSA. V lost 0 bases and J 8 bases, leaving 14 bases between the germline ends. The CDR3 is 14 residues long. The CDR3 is CASSLAISGVKQYF. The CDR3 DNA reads TGTGCCAGCAGCTTAGCGATTTCAGGGGTAAAGCAGTACTTC.

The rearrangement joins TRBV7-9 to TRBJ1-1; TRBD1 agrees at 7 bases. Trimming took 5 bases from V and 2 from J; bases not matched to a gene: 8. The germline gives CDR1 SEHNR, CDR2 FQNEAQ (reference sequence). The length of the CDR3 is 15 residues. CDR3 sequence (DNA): TGTGCCAGCAGCCCTGCGGACAGGACCAACACTGAAGCTTTCTTT. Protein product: CASSPADRTNTEAFF.

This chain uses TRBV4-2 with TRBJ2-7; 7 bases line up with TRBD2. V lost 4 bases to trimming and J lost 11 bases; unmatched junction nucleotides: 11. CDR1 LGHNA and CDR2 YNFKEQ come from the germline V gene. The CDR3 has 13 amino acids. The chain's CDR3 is CASSLEARGIKYF. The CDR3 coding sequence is TGTGCCAGCAGCCTTGAGGCGCGGGGGATAAAGTACTTC.

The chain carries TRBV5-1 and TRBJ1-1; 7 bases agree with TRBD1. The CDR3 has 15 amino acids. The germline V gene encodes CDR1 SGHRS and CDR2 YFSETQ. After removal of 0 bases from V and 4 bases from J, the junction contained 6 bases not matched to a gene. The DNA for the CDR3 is TGCGCCAGCAGCTTGGAGGGGGCTCTGAGCACTGAAGCTTTCTTT. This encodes CASSLEGALSTEAFF.

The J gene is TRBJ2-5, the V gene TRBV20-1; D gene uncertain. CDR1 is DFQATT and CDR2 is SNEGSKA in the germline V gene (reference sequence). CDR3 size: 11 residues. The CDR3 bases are TGCAGCCACAGAGAATGGGAGACCCAGTACTTC. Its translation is CSHREWETQYF.